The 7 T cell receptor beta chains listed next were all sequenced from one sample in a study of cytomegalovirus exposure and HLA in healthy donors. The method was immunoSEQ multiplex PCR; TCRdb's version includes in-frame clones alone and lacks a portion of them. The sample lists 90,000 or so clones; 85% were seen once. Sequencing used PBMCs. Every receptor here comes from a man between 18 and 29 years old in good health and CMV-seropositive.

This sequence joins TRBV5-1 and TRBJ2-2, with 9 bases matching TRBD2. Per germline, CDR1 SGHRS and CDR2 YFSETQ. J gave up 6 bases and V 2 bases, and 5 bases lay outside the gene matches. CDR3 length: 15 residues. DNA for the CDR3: TGCGCCAGCAGCTTCTCTAGCGGGACATCCGGGGAGCTGTTTTTT. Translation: CASSFSSGTSGELFF.

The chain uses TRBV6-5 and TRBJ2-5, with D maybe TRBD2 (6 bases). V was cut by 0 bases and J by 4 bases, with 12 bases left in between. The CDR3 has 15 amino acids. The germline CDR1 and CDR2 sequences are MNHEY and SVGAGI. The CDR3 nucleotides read TGTGCCAGCAGTTACTCTGGGAGGACACTAGAGACCCAGTACTTC. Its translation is CASSYSGRTLETQYF.

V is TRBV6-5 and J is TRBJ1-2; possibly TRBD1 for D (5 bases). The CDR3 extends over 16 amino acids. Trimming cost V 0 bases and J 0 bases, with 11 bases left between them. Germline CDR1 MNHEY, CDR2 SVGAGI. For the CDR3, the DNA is TGTGCCAGCAGTTACTCGATAGGGGTCGCTAACTATGGCTACACCTTC. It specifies CASSYSIGVANYGYTF.

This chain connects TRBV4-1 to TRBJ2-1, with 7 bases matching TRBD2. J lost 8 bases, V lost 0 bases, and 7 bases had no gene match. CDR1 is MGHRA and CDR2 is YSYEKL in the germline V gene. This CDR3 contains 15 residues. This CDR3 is CASSQDSGGVDEQFF. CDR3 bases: TGCGCCAGCAGCCAAGACTCGGGAGGAGTCGATGAGCAGTTCTTC.

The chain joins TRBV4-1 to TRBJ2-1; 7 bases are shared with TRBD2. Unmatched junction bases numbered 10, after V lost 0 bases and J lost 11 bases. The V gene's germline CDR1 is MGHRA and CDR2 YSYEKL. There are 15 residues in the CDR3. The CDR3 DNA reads TGCGCCAGCAGCCAAGAGGGATGGTCCGGGACTAAGCAGTTCTTC. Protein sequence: CASSQEGWSGTKQFF.

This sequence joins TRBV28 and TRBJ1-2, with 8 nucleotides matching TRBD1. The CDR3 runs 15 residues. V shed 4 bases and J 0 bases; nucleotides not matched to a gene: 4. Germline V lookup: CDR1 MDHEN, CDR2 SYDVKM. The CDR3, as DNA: TGTGCCAGCAGTTCGCAGGGGGCGTCTAACTATGGCTACACCTTC. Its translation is CASSSQGASNYGYTF.

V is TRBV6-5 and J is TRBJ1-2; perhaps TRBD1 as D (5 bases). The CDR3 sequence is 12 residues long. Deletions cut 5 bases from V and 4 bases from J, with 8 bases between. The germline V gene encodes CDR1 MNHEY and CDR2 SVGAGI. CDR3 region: CASSAGPYGYTF. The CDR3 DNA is TGTGCCAGCAGTGCAGGGCCCTATGGCTACACCTTC.